The 19 T cell receptor beta chains reported below all come from one sample, sequenced in a study of blood T cell repertoires in COVID-19. Produced via immunoSEQ multiplex PCR; TCRdb's table is partial and in-frame only. The profile shows some 95,000 clones, 76% of them singletons. Source material: peripheral blood. The receptors shown here come from a man between 65 and 80 years old with acute or convalescent COVID-19.

The gene calls are TRBV7-6 and TRBJ1-1; TRBD1 matches at 12 bases. The ends lost 1 base at V and 5 bases at J; junction bases unmatched: 11. Germline V gene sequence: CDR1 SGHVS, CDR2 FNYEAQ. The CDR3 runs to 18 residues. CDR3 loop: CASSLVAGTGGAGTEAFF. In DNA form, the CDR3 reads TGTGCCAGCAGCTTAGTTGCCGGGACAGGGGGCGCGGGGACTGAAGCTTTCTTT.

The gene calls are TRBV15 and TRBJ2-7; D is unclear. This CDR3 is built from 13 residues. The germline V gene encodes CDR1 LNHNV and CDR2 YYDKDF (reference sequence). With 5 bases removed from V and 4 bases from J, the gap between germline ends came to 12 bases. The CDR3 DNA reads as TGTGCCACCAGCTCACCTGACAATTACGAGCAGTACTTC. It yields the protein CATSSPDNYEQYF. Drawing the rest from reference TRBV15 and TRBJ2-7, the complete variable domain is DAMVIQNPRYQVTQFGKPVTLSCSQTLNHNVMYWYQQKSSQAPKLLFHYYDKDFNNEADTPDNFQSRRPNTSFCFLDIRSPGLGDTAMYLCATSSPDNYEQYFGPGTRLTVT.

This clone was detected many times. The V gene is TRBV5-8, the J gene TRBJ2-5; D might be TRBD1 (5 bases). The V gene's germline CDR1 is SGHTS and CDR2 YDEGEE. Between the trimmed V and J ends, which lost 2 bases and 2 bases, there was a span of 7 bases. The CDR3 is 13 residues long. CDR3 protein: CASSFRQQETQYF. In nucleotides, the CDR3 is TGTGCCAGCAGCTTCAGACAGCAAGAGACCCAGTACTTC.

This clone was observed a few times. The V and J genes are TRBV19 and TRBJ2-5; 8 nucleotides agree with TRBD1. J was trimmed by 2 bases and V by 6 bases; bases with no gene match: 14. The germline V gene encodes CDR1 LNHDA and CDR2 SQIVND (reference sequence). The CDR3 is 17 residues long. CDR3 protein: CASSHPAGWTGQETQYF. CDR3 in DNA: TGTGCCAGTAGCCACCCCGCGGGTTGGACAGGGCAAGAGACCCAGTACTTC. Full variable domain (rest looked up from reference TRBV19 and TRBJ2-5): DGGITQSPKYLFRKEGQNVTLSCEQNLNHDAMYWYRQDPGQGLRLIYYSQIVNDFQKGDIAEGYSVSREKKESFPLTVTSAQKNPTAFYLCASSHPAGWTGQETQYFGPGTRLLVL.

J is TRBJ2-2 and V is TRBV7-9, with 8 nucleotides matching TRBD1. Germline V lookup: CDR1 SEHNR, CDR2 FQNEAQ (reference sequence). The junction had 7 bases not matched to a gene; V was cut back by 5 bases and J by 2 bases. There are 16 residues in the CDR3. Here the CDR3 DNA reads TGTGCCAGCAGCCCCCAGGGGGCTATAAACACCGGGGAGCTGTTTTTT. It encodes CASSPQGAINTGELFF.

The chain couples TRBV5-1 to TRBJ1-1; D is unclear. The CDR3 is 11 amino acids. Germline assignment: CDR1 SGHRS and CDR2 YFSETQ. Deletions cut 4 bases from V and 3 bases from J, with 4 bases between. CDR3 in DNA: TGCGCCAGCAGCCAGGACACTGAAGCTTTCTTT. Its translation is CASSQDTEAFF. The entire variable domain, with the rest obtained from reference TRBV5-1 and TRBJ1-1, is as follows: KAGVTQTPRYLIKTRGQQVTLSCSPISGHRSVSWYQQTPGQGLQFLFEYFSETQRNKGNFPGRFSGRQFSNSRSEMNVSTLELGDSALYLCASSQDTEAFFGQGTRLTVV.

The chain joins TRBV15 to TRBJ1-5; D gene ambiguous. The CDR3 sequence is 15 residues long. V dropped 0 bases and J dropped 4 bases, with 10 bases sitting between them. Germline CDR1 and CDR2: LNHNV and YYDKDF (reference sequence). The CDR3, as DNA: TGTGCCACCAGCAGAGACGCAGTGCAGAATCAGCCCCAGCATTTT. It translates to CATSRDAVQNQPQHF.

The chain is built from TRBV7-9 and TRBJ1-2; 7 positions match TRBD1. The CDR3 sequence is 16 residues long. The junction had 12 bases not matched to a gene; V was cut back by 5 bases and J by 3 bases. The germline V gene has CDR1 SEHNR and CDR2 FQNEAQ (reference sequence). CDR3 in amino acids: CASSARQGDLDYGYTF. Written as DNA, the CDR3 is TGTGCCAGCAGCGCCAGACAGGGCGATTTAGACTATGGCTACACCTTC.

V is TRBV4-1 and J is TRBJ2-7; 7 bases line up with TRBD1. Germline CDR1 MGHRA, CDR2 YSYEKL. The CDR3 totals 18 residues. V lost 0 bases to trimming and J lost 0 bases; unmatched junction nucleotides: 11. CDR3 coding DNA: TGCGCCAGCAGCCAAGACCTTCCGGGACAGTCTTTCTCCTACGAGCAGTACTTC. It is translated as CASSQDLPGQSFSYEQYF.

The CDR3 region has the DNA TGTGCCAGTAGTATGAAGGAGAATCAGCCCCAGCATTTT. As protein: CASSMKENQPQHF. The V call is TRBV19, the J call TRBJ1-5; D unclear. Germline-derived CDR1 and CDR2 are LNHDA and SQIVND (reference sequence). Trimming left V 3 bases short and J 4 bases short, with 7 bases between. The CDR3 totals 13 residues.

CDR3 amino acids: CASNWGIRDRVSV. CDR3 nucleotide sequence: TGTGCCAGCAACTGGGGAATCCGGGACAGGGTCTCGGTC. This chain connects TRBV2 to TRBJ2-7; 9 nucleotides match TRBD1. Germline V gene data show CDR1 as SNHLY and CDR2 as FYNNEI. The CDR3 consists of 13 residues.

The sample holds a few counts of this clone. The J gene is TRBJ1-1, the V gene TRBV4-1; D unclear. The CDR3 loop spans 12 amino acids. CDR1 and CDR2 (germline): MGHRA, YSYEKL. The CDR3 is CAAGWRSTEAFF. The CDR3 DNA sequence: TGCGCAGCTGGGTGGAGGAGCACTGAAGCTTTCTTT.

The chain couples TRBV20-1 to TRBJ1-1; 7 bases line up with TRBD1. This CDR3 has 13 amino acids. From germline, CDR1 is DFQATT and CDR2 SNEGSKA (reference sequence). With 3 bases clipped from V and 10 bases from J, the junction kept 11 bases outside the gene matches. As DNA, the CDR3 is TGCAGTGCTAGTAACAGGGGAACCCATCGAGCTTTCTTT. Its translation is CSASNRGTHRAFF.

The J gene is TRBJ2-2, the V gene TRBV6-6, with 11 positions matching TRBD1. With V trimmed by 4 bases and J by 7 bases, 2 bases remained unmatched. CDR3 length equals 14 residues. Germline-derived CDR1 and CDR2 are MNHNY and SVGAGI (reference sequence). CDR3 in amino acids: CASSLGQGVGELFF. As DNA, the CDR3 is TGTGCCAGCAGTTTGGGACAGGGGGTCGGGGAGCTGTTTTTT.

The rearrangement links TRBV5-1 to TRBJ1-1; D ambiguous. The CDR3 spans 15 residues. V gave up 3 bases and J gave up 0 bases, with 12 bases separating them. Germline CDR1 and CDR2: SGHRS and YFSETQ. The CDR3 bases are TGCGCCAGCAGCTCCGGAGCAGTTTTGAACACTGAAGCTTTCTTT. It translates to CASSSGAVLNTEAFF.

The V call is TRBV30, the J call TRBJ2-3, with a possible D match to TRBD1 (6 bases). The germline V and J ends were trimmed by 0 bases and 8 bases, with 18 bases remaining between them. The CDR3 consists of 15 residues. Germline V gives CDR1 GTSNPN, CDR2 SVGIG (reference sequence). The CDR3 sequence: CAWSVRQASDITQYF. The DNA of the CDR3 is TGTGCCTGGAGTGTACGACAGGCTTCTGATATTACGCAGTATTTT.

A few counts support this clone. The rearrangement joins TRBV14 to TRBJ1-2; D unclear. Germline assignment: CDR1 SGHDN and CDR2 FVKESK. Trimming removed 4 bases from V and 0 bases from J, with 12 bases in between. The CDR3 covers 15 residues. This chain's CDR3 is CASSRQSRSNYGYTF. The CDR3 DNA follows: TGTGCCAGCAGCCGGCAGTCCCGATCTAACTATGGCTACACCTTC. Complete variable domain (other parts from reference TRBV14 and TRBJ1-2): EAGVTQFPSHSVIEKGQTVTLRCDPISGHDNLYWYRRVMGKEIKFLLHFVKESKQDESGMPNNRFLAERTGGTYSTLKVQPAELEDSGVYFCASSRQSRSNYGYTFGSGTRLTVV.

This rearrangement joins TRBV29-1 to TRBJ2-3; D gene ambiguous. The CDR3 runs 12 residues. Germline-derived CDR1 and CDR2 are SQVTM and ANQGSEA. V gave up 8 bases and J gave up 4 bases, with 13 bases separating them. This chain's CDR3 is CSLSLEADTQYF. For the CDR3, the DNA is TGCAGCCTCAGTTTAGAGGCAGATACGCAGTATTTT.

The rearrangement uses TRBV9 and TRBJ1-2; 8 positions agree with TRBD1. V gave up 3 bases and J gave up 2 bases; unmatched junction bases: 12. The germline CDR1 and CDR2 sequences are SGDLS and YYNGEE. The CDR3 totals 17 residues. CDR3 bases: TGTGCCAGCAGCGCAATAGACAGGGGCCCCCTCAACTATGGCTACACCTTC. Protein product: CASSAIDRGPLNYGYTF.